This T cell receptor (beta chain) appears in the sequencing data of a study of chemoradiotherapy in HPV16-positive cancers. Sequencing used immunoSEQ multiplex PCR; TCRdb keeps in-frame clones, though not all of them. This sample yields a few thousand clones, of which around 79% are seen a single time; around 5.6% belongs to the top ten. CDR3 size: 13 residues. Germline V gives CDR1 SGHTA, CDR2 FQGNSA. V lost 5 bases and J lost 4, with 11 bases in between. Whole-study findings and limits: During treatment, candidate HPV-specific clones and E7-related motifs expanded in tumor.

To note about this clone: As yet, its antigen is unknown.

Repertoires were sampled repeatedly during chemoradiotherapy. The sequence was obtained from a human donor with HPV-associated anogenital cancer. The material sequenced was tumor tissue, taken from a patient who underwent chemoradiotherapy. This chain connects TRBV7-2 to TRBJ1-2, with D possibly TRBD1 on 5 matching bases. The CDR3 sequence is CASSPDGTYGYTF. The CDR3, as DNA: TGTGCCAGCAGCCCGGACGGGACCTATGGCTACACCTTC.